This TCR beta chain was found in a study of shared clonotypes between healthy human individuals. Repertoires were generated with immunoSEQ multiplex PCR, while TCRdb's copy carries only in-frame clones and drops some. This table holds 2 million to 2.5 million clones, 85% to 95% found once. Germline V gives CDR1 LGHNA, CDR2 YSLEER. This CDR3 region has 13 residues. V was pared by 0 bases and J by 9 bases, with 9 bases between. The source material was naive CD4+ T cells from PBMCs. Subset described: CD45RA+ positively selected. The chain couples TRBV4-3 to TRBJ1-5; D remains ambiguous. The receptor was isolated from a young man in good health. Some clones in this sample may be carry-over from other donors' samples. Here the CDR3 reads CASSQEPGVPQHF. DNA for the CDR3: TGCGCCAGCAGCCAAGAACCGGGTGTGCCCCAGCATTTT.